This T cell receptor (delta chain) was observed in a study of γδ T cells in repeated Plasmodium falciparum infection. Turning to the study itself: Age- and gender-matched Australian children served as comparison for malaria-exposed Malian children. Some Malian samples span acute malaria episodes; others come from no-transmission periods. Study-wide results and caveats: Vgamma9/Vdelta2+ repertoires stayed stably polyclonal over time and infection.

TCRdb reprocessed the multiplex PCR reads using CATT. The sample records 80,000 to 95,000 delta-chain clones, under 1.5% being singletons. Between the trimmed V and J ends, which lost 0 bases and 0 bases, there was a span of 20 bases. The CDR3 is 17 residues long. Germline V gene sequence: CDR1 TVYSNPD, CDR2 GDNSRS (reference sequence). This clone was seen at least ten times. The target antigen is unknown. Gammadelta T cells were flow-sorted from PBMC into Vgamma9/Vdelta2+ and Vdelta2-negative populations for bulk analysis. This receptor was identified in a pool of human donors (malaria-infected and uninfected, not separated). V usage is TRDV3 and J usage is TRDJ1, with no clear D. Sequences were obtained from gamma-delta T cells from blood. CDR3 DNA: TGTGCCTTTAGCTTTAGGTCTGCCCTGGAGTACACCGATAAACTCATCTTT. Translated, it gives CAFSFRSALEYTDKLIF. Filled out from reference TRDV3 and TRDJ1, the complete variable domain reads CDKVTQSSPDQTVASGSEVVLLCTYDTVYSNPDLFWYRIRPDYSFQFVFYGDNSRSEGADFTQGRFSVKHILTQKAFHLVISPVRTEDSATYYCAFSFRSALEYTDKLIFGKGTRVTVEP.